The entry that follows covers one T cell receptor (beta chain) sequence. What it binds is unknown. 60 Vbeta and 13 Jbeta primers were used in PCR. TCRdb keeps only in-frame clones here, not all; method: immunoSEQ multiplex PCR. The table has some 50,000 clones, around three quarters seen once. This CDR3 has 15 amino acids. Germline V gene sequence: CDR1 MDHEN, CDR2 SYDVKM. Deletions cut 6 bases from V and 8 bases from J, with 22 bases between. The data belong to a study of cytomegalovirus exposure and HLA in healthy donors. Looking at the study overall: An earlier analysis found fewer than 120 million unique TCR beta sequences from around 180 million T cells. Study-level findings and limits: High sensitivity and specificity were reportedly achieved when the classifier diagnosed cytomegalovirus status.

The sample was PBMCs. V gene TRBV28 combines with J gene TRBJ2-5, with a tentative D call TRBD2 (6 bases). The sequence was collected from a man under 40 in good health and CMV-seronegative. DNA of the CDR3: TGTGCCAGCAGGATTAGGGAGGCCTCCGTTGACACCCAGTACTTC. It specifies CASRIREASVDTQYF.